This TCR beta chain was documented in a study of identifying expanded T cells in peripheral blood. Study conclusions and caveats: Approximately two-week clone count variance significantly increased as total template count grew.

About this clone itself: Its antigen is currently unknown. At one end the junction does not follow the germline gene, possibly because of a read error.

Clones were read by immunoSEQ multiplex PCR, and TCRdb kept only the in-frame ones, dropping some. The sample has approximately 90,000 clones, roughly 90% seen once. Germline V gene lookup returns CDR1 SGHDN and CDR2 FVKESK. This CDR3 is 15 amino acids long. This TCR was recovered from a person aged 18 to 75 in good health. Sequencing used blood. V and J are TRBV14 and TRBJ1-2, with 7 bases aligning to TRBD1. CDR3 sequence reads: CASSQESRRGRWRSF. CDR3 nucleotide sequence: TGTGCCAGCAGCCAAGAGTCTAGGAGGGGGCGGTGGAGGTCCTTC.